The present T cell receptor (beta chain) was sequenced within a study of monozygotic twins with inflammatory bowel disease. Every TCR library drew on about 3.5 ug of total RNA. One entry per CDR3 protein, without DNA, is what TCRdb gives after re-calling the 5' RACE reads. Its clone listing holds fewer than 550,000 distinct CDR3 sequences. The CDR3 consists of 15 residues. CDR1 is SGHKS, CDR2 YYEKEE, per germline (reference sequence). This receptor was identified in a human donor with ulcerative colitis or Crohn's disease, or a healthy co-twin of an affected twin (not recorded which). The chain employs TRBV5-5 and TRBJ1-4. Sequencing was done on a sample of blood. CDR3 sequence reads: CASSLVAARNEKLFF.